This T cell receptor (beta chain) emerged from a study of graft-versus-host responses after intestinal transplantation. TCRdb keeps only in-frame clones here, not all; method: immunoSEQ multiplex PCR. The repertoire has about 23,000 clones, 90% of them found once; the top ten carry 2%. CDR3 length: 17 amino acids. V shed 0 bases and J shed 2 bases, with 18 bases lying between them. Germline-derived CDR1 and CDR2 are SGDLS and YYNGEE. The chain couples TRBV9 to TRBJ2-7, with D perhaps TRBD1 (5 bases). The specimen comprised PBMCs, sampled around 40 days after intestinal transplant. The clonotype was recovered from a human patient who received an intestinal transplant, so some T cells may come from the graft donor. CDR3 residues: CASSVAPSQGRAYEQYF. The CDR3 nucleotides read TGTGCCAGCAGCGTAGCCCCCTCGCAGGGCAGGGCCTACGAGCAGTACTTC.